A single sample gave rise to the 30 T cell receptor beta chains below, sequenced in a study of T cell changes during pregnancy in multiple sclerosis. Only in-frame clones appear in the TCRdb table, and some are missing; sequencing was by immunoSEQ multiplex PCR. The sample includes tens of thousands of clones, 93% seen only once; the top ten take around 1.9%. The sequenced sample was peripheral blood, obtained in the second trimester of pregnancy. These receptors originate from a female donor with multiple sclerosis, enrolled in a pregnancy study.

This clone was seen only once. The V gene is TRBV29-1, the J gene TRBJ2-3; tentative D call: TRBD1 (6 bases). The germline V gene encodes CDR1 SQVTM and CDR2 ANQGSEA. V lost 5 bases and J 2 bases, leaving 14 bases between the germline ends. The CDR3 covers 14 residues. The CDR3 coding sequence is TGCAGCGTTAACCCGGGACACCTCACAGATACGCAGTATTTT. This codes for CSVNPGHLTDTQYF.

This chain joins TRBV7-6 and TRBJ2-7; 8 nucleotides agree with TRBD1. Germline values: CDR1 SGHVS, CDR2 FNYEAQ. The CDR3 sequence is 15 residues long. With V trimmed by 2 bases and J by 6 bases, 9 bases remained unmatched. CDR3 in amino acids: CASSLRNQGAGEQYF. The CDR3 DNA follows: TGTGCCAGCAGCTTACGTAACCAGGGGGCTGGCGAGCAGTACTTC. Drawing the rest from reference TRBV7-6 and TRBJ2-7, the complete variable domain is GAGVSQSPRYKVTKRGQDVALRCDPISGHVSLYWYRQALGQGPEFLTYFNYEAQQDKSGLPNDRFSAERPEGSISTLTIQRTEQRDSAMYRCASSLRNQGAGEQYFGPGTRLTVT.

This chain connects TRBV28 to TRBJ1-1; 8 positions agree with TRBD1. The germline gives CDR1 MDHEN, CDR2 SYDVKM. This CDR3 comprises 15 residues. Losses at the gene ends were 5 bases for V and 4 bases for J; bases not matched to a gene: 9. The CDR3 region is CASSHPFTGGTEAFF. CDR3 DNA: TGTGCCAGCAGTCATCCCTTTACAGGGGGCACTGAAGCTTTCTTT.

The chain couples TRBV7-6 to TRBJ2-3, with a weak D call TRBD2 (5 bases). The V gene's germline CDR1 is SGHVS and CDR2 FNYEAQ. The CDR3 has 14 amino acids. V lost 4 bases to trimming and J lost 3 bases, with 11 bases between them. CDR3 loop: CASSWASLTDTQYF. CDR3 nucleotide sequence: TGTGCCAGCAGCTGGGCTAGCCTAACAGATACGCAGTATTTT. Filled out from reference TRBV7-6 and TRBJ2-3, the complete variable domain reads GAGVSQSPRYKVTKRGQDVALRCDPISGHVSLYWYRQALGQGPEFLTYFNYEAQQDKSGLPNDRFSAERPEGSISTLTIQRTEQRDSAMYRCASSWASLTDTQYFGPGTRLTVL.

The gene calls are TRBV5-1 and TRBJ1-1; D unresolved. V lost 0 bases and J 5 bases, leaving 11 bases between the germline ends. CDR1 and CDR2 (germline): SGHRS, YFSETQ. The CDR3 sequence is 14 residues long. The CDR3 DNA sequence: TGCGCCAGCAGCTTGGCTTGGCAGAGGACTGAAGCTTTCTTT. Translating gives CASSLAWQRTEAFF.

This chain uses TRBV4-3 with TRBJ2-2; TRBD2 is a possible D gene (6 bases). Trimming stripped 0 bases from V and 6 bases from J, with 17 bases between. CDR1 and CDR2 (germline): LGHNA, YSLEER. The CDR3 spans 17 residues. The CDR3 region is CASSQDTASEQPGELFF. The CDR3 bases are TGCGCCAGCAGCCAAGATACGGCTAGCGAGCAGCCCGGGGAGCTGTTTTTT.

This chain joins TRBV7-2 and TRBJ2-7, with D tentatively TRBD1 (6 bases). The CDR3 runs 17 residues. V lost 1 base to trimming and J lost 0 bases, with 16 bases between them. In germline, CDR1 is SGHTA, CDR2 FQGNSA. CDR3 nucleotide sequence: TGTGCCAGCAGCTTAGTTGGGGGCCAGGTGCCCTCCTACGAGCAGTACTTC. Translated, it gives CASSLVGGQVPSYEQYF.

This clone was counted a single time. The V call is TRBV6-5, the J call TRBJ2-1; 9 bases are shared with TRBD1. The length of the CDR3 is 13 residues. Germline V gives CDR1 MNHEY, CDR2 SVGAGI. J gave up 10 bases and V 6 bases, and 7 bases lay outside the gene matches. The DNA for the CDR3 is TGTGCCAGCAGCAGGACAGGGGAGGGGGAGCAGTTCTTC. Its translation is CASSRTGEGEQFF.

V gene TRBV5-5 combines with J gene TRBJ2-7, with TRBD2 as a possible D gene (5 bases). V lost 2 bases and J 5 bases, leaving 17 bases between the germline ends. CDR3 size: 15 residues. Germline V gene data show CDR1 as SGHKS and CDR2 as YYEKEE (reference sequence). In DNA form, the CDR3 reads TGTGCCAGCAGCTTCCAGGCCGACGTACTAGACGAGCAGTACTTC. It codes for CASSFQADVLDEQYF.

The CDR3 reads CSVEENQAEAFF. CDR3 DNA sequence: TGCAGCGTTGAAGAGAACCAGGCTGAAGCTTTCTTT. The chain employs TRBV29-1 and TRBJ1-1; no reliable D call. CDR3 length: 12 residues. Germline V gene data show CDR1 as SQVTM and CDR2 as ANQGSEA. V lost 0 bases to trimming and J lost 6 bases, with 8 bases between them.

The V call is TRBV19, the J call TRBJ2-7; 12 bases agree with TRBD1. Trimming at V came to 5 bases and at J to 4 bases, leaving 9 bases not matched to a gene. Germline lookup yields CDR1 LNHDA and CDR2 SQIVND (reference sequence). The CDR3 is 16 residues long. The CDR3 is CASSLAGTGGMYEQYF. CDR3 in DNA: TGTGCCAGTAGTTTGGCCGGGACAGGGGGCATGTACGAGCAGTACTTC.

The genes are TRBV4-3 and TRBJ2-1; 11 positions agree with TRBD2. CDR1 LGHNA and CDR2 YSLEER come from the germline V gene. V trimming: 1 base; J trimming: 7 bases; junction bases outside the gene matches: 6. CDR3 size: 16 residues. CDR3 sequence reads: CASSQGIAGGPNEQFF. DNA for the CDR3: TGCGCCAGCAGCCAAGGTATAGCGGGAGGGCCAAATGAGCAGTTCTTC.

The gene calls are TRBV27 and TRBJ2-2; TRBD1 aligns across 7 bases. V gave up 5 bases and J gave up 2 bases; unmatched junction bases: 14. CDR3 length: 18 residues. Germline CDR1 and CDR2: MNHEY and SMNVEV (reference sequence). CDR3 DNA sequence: TGTGCCAGCAGTCGGGACCCGAACAGGGGCGTAAACACCGGGGAGCTGTTTTTT. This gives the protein CASSRDPNRGVNTGELFF.

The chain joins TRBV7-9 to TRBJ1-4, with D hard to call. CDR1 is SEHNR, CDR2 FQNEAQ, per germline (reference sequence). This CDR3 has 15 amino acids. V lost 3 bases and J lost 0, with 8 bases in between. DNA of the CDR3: TGTGCCAGCAGCTTGCAGATTCCAACTAATGAAAAACTGTTTTTT. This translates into CASSLQIPTNEKLFF.

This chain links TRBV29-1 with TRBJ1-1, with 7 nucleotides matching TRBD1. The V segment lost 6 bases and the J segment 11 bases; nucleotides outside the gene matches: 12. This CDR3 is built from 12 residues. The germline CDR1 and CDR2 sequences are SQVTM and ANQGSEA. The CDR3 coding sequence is TGCAGCGTCTCAAGGGACAGTACTGGGGCTTTCTTT. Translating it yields CSVSRDSTGAFF. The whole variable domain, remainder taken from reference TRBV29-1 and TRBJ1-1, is SAVISQKPSRDICQRGTSLTIQCQVDSQVTMMFWYRQQPGQSLTLIATANQGSEATYESGFVIDKFPISRPNLTFSTLTVSNMSPEDSSIYLCSVSRDSTGAFFGQGTRLTVV.

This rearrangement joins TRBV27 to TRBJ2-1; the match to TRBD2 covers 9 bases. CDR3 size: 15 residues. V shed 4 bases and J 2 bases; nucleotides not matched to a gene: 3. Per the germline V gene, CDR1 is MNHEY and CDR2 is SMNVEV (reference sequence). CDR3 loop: CASSYSGSPYNEQFF. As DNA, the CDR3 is TGTGCCAGCAGTTATAGCGGGAGCCCCTACAATGAGCAGTTCTTC.

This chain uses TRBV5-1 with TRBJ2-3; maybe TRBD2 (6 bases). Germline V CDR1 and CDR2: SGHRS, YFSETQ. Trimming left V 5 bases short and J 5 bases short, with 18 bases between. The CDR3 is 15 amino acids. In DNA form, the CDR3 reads TGCGCCAGCAGGGAGGGGAGCACGTCGATAGATACGCAGTATTTT. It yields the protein CASREGSTSIDTQYF. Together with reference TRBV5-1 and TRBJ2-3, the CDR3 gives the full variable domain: KAGVTQTPRYLIKTRGQQVTLSCSPISGHRSVSWYQQTPGQGLQFLFEYFSETQRNKGNFPGRFSGRQFSNSRSEMNVSTLELGDSALYLCASREGSTSIDTQYFGPGTRLTVL.

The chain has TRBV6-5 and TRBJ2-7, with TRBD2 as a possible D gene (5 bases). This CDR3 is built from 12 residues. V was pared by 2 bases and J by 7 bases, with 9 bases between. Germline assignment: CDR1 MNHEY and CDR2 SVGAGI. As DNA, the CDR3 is TGTGCCAGCAGTTACCTGGGCGGGGAGCAGTACTTC. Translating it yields CASSYLGGEQYF.

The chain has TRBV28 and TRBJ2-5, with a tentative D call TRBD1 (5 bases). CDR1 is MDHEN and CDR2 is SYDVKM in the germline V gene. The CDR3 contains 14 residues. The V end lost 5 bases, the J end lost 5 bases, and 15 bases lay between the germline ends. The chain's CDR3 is CASSPLTAMETQYF. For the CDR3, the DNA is TGTGCCAGCAGTCCCTTGACAGCCATGGAGACCCAGTACTTC. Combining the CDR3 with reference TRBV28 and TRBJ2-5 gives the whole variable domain DVKVTQSSRYLVKRTGEKVFLECVQDMDHENMFWYRQDPGLGLRLIYFSYDVKMKEKGDIPEGYSVSREKKERFSLILESASTNQTSMYLCASSPLTAMETQYFGPGTRLLVL.

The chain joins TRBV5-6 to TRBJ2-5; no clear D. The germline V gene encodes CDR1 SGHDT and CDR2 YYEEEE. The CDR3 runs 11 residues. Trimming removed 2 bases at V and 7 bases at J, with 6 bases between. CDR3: CASSFSGTQYF. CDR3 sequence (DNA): TGTGCCAGCAGCTTCTCAGGGACCCAGTACTTC.

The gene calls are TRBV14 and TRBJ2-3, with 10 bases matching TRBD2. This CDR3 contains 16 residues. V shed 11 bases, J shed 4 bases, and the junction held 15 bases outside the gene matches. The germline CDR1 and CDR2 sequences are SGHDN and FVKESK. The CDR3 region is CADGSGRAHLPDTQYF. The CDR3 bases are TGTGCCGACGGCAGCGGGAGGGCCCATTTGCCAGATACGCAGTATTTT.

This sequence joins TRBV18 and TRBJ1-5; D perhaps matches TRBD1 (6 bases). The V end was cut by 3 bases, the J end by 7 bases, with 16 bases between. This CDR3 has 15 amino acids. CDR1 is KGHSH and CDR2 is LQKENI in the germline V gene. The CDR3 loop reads CASSPEQGNWQPQHF. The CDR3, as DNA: TGTGCCAGCTCACCGGAACAGGGTAACTGGCAGCCCCAGCATTTT.

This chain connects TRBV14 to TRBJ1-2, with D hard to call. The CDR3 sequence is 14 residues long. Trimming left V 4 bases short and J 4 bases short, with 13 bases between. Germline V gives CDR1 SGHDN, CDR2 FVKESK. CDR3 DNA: TGTGCCAGCAGCCGAGATTTTCCAATCTATGGCTACACCTTC. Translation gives CASSRDFPIYGYTF.

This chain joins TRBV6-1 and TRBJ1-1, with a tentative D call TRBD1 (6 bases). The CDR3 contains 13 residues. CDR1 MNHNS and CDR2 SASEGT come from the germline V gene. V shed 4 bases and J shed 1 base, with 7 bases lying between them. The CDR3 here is CASSARGNTEAFF. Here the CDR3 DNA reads TGTGCCAGCAGTGCCAGGGGGAACACTGAAGCTTTCTTT.

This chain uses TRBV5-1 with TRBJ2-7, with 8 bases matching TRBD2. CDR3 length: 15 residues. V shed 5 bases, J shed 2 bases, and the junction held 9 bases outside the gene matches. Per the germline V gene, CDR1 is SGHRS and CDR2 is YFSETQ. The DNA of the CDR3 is TGCGCCAGCAGACCCGGACTAGCCCAGGCCTACGAGCAGTACTTC. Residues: CASRPGLAQAYEQYF. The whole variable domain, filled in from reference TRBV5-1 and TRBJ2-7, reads KAGVTQTPRYLIKTRGQQVTLSCSPISGHRSVSWYQQTPGQGLQFLFEYFSETQRNKGNFPGRFSGRQFSNSRSEMNVSTLELGDSALYLCASRPGLAQAYEQYFGPGTRLTVT.

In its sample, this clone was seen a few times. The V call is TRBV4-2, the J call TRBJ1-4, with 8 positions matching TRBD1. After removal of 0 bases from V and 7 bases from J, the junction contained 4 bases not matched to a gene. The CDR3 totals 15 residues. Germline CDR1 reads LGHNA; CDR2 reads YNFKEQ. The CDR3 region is CASSQERGTGEKLFF. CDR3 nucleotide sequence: TGTGCCAGCAGCCAAGAAAGGGGGACAGGTGAAAAACTGTTTTTT.

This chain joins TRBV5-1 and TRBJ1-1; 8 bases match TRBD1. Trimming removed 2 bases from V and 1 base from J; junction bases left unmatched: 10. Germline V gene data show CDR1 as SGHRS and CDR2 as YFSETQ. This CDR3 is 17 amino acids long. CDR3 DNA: TGCGCCAGCAGCTTAACAGGGGGGCCGGCGTCGAACACTGAAGCTTTCTTT. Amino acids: CASSLTGGPASNTEAFF.

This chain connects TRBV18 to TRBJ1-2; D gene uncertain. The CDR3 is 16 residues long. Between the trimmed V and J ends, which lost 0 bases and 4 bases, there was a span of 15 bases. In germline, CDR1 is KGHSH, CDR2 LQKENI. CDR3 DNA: TGTGCCAGCTCACCACCAACCGGGTTCGCAGCCTATGGCTACACCTTC. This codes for CASSPPTGFAAYGYTF. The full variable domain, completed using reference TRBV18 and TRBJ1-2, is NAGVMQNPRHLVRRRGQEARLRCSPMKGHSHVYWYRQLPEEGLKFMVYLQKENIIDESGMPKERFSAEFPKEGPSILRIQQVVRGDSAAYFCASSPPTGFAAYGYTFGSGTRLTVV.

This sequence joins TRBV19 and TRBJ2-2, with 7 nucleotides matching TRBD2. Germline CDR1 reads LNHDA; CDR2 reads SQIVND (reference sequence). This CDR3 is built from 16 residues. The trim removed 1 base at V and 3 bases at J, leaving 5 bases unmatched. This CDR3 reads CASSIGAGVDTGELFF. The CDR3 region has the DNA TGTGCCAGTAGTATAGGGGCGGGAGTAGACACCGGGGAGCTGTTTTTT.

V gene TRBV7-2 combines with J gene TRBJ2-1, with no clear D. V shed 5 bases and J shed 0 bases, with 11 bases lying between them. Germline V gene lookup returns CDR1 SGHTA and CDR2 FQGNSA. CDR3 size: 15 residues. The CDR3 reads CASSEEYISYNEQFF. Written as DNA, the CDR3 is TGTGCCAGCAGCGAGGAGTATATCTCCTACAATGAGCAGTTCTTC.